Below, 7 T cell receptor beta chains from the same sample are listed, as sequenced in a study of T cell responses to AZD1222 COVID-19 vaccine. Produced via immunoSEQ multiplex PCR; TCRdb's table is partial and in-frame only. The table shows around 120,000 clones, with approximately 84% occurring only once. The material was peripheral blood, obtained on day 0 of AZD1222 vaccination. These receptors all stem from an adult in good health.

This rearrangement joins TRBV18 to TRBJ2-6, with D unclear. Trimming cost V 6 bases and J 4 bases, with 7 bases left between them. The CDR3 length is 13 residues. Looked up from germline, CDR1 is KGHSH and CDR2 is LQKENI. The CDR3 region has the DNA TGTGCCAGCTCCCCGGGCGGGGCCAACGTCCTGACTTTC. The encoded protein is CASSPGGANVLTF.

This clone was picked up one time. V gene TRBV27 combines with J gene TRBJ1-2; D is unresolved. V lost 3 bases, J lost 1 base, and 6 bases lay in between. In germline, CDR1 is MNHEY, CDR2 SMNVEV (reference sequence). This CDR3 has 13 residues. The CDR3: CASSLQDNYGYTF. CDR3 nucleotides: TGTGCCAGCAGTTTGCAGGATAACTATGGCTACACCTTC.

This clone has only one observation. This chain links TRBV6-5 with TRBJ1-2; the D is unclear. Trimming took off 5 bases at V and 0 bases at J, with 10 bases between the two ends. Germline CDR1 reads MNHEY; CDR2 reads SVGAGI. This CDR3 is 14 amino acids long. The CDR3 nucleotides are TGTGCCAGCAGTCCCTTTGAGGCTAACTATGGCTACACCTTC. Its protein product is CASSPFEANYGYTF.

The chain links TRBV7-2 to TRBJ2-7; 7 nucleotides line up with TRBD1. The germline V gene has CDR1 SGHTA and CDR2 FQGNSA. The CDR3 totals 13 residues. Germline trimming cut 5 bases from V and 2 bases from J; bases unmatched to any gene: 3. CDR3 protein: CASSRDRPYEQYF. DNA of the CDR3: TGTGCCAGCAGCCGGGACAGACCCTACGAGCAGTACTTC.

The CDR3 nucleotides are TGTGCCAGCAGCGTGGGCGGGGCAGGGGGCAGCAATCAGCCCCAGCATTTT. Protein: CASSVGGAGGSNQPQHF. The chain recombines TRBV3-1 (or the pseudogene TRBV3-2) with TRBJ1-5, with TRBD1 identical over 8 bases. V shed 5 bases, J shed 1 base, and the junction held 10 bases outside the gene matches. Per the germline V gene, CDR1 is LGHDT and CDR2 is YNNKEL (reference sequence). CDR3 length equals 17 residues.

The chain has TRBV19 and TRBJ2-2, with TRBD2 identical over 10 bases. J was trimmed by 4 bases and V by 3 bases; bases with no gene match: 5. Looked up from germline, CDR1 is LNHDA and CDR2 is SQIVND (reference sequence). The CDR3 is 16 amino acids. The CDR3 coding sequence is TGTGCCAGTAGTATTCGGACTAGCGGTCCCACCGGGGAGCTGTTTTTT. Translation: CASSIRTSGPTGELFF.

This chain links TRBV27 with TRBJ1-5; 8 bases fit TRBD1. CDR3 length: 16 residues. The junction had 7 bases not matched to a gene; V was cut back by 0 bases and J by 6 bases. Germline assignment: CDR1 MNHEY and CDR2 SMNVEV (reference sequence). CDR3 in amino acids: CASSLSAGGGFQPQHF. DNA of the CDR3: TGTGCCAGCAGTTTATCGGCAGGGGGCGGGTTTCAGCCCCAGCATTTT.